This T cell receptor (beta chain) was captured by sequencing in a study of T cell repertoires in cytomegalovirus infection. For the study at large: Both a matching HLA type and CMV infection were indicated by public TCR beta signatures.

One entry per CDR3 protein results from TCRdb running MiXCR on the reads. The sample has 750,000 to 900,000 distinct CDR3 sequences; about 28% are singletons. In this sample, this clonotype turned up a few times. The antigen remains unidentified. Overall study findings and caveats: There were HLA-C-restricted CMV-specific TCR beta clonotypes dominating the ex vivo response.

The CDR3 is 10 amino acids. Deletions cut 5 bases from V and 7 bases from J, with 5 bases between. The chain links TRBV12-3 or TRBV12-4 to TRBJ1-2; D gene ambiguous. Specimen: cultured CD8+ T cells from PBMCs, collected from culture after CMV antigen stimulation. The source is a human donor in good health (CMV status not recorded). Some clones in this sample may be carry-over from other donors' samples. The CDR3 sequence: CASSRGGYTF. CDR3 coding DNA: TGTGCCAGCAGTAGAGGTGGCTACACCTTC.